The sequence of this TCR beta chain was determined in a study of cytomegalovirus exposure and HLA in healthy donors. Background on the study: Later analysis reported that the 130 or so validation repertoires shared the platform of the 500 to 750 first-cohort repertoires. Study-wide points: It was about 180 TCR beta chains that were listed as cytomegalovirus-associated.

CDR1 and CDR2 (germline): SNHLY, FYNNEI. The CDR3 covers 12 residues. V was pared by 8 bases and J by 4 bases, with 3 bases of the junction left unmatched. The method was immunoSEQ multiplex PCR; TCRdb's version includes in-frame clones alone and lacks a portion of them. The data hold about 69,000 clones, with around 93% observed a single time. This clone was counted a single time. Its target is not known. This sequence was found in a woman aged 18-29 years in good health and CMV-seronegative. The V and J genes are TRBV2 and TRBJ2-3, with 7 bases fitting TRBD1. The specimen sequenced was PBMCs. For the CDR3, the DNA is TGTGCCAGCCGTACAGGGGCAGATACGCAGTATTTT. It yields the protein CASRTGADTQYF.